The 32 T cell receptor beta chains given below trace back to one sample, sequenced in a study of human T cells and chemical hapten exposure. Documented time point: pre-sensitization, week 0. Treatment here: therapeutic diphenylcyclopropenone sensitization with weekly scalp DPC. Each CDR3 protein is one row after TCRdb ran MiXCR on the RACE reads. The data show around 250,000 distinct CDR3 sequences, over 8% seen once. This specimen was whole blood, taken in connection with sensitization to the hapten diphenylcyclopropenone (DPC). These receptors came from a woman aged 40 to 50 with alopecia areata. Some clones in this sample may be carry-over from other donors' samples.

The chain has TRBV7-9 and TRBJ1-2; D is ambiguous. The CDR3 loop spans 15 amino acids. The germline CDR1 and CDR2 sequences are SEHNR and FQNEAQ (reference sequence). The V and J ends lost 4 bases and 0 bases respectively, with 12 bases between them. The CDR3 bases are TGTGCCAGCAGCTGGGGTGGAGGGCCTAACTATGGCTACACCTTC. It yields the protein CASSWGGGPNYGYTF. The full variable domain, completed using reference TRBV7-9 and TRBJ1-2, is DTGVSQNPRHKITKRGQNVTFRCDPISEHNRLYWYRQTLGQGPEFLTYFQNEAQLEKSRLLSDRFSAERPKGSFSTLEIQRTEQGDSAMYLCASSWGGGPNYGYTFGSGTRLTVV.

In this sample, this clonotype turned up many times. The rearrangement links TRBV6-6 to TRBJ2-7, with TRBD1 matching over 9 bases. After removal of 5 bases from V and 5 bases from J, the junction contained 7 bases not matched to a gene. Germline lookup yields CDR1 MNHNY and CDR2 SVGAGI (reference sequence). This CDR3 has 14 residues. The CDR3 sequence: CASSRGQGVNEQYF. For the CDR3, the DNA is TGTGCCAGCAGTCGGGGACAGGGAGTCAACGAGCAGTACTTC.

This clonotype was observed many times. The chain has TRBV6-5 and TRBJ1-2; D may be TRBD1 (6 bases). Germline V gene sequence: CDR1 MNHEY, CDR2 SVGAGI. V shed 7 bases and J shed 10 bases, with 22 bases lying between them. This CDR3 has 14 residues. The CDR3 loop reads CASTLTGTTSPYTF. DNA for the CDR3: TGTGCCAGCACTTTAACCGGGACAACAAGCCCCTACACCTTC.

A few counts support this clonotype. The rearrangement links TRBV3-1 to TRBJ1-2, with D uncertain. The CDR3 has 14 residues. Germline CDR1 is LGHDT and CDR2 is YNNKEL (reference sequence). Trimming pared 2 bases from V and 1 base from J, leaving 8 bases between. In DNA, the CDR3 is TGTGCCAGCAGCCAACGACGGAGTAACTATGGCTACACCTTC. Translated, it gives CASSQRRSNYGYTF.

CDR3 residues: CASSAQTSGRASDTQYF. The CDR3 region has the DNA TGTGCCAGCAGTGCCCAGACTAGCGGGAGGGCCAGTGATACGCAGTATTTT. The V gene is TRBV27, the J gene TRBJ2-3; TRBD2 matches 14 bases. The CDR3 sequence is 17 residues long. Losses at the gene ends were 5 bases for V and 6 bases for J; bases not matched to a gene: 10. In germline, CDR1 is MNHEY, CDR2 SMNVEV (reference sequence).

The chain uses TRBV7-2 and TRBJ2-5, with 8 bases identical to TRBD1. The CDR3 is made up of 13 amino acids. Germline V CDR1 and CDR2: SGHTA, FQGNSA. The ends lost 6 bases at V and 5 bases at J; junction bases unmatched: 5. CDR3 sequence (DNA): TGTGCCAGCAGTCGCAGGGGGCCCGAGACCCAGTACTTC. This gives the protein CASSRRGPETQYF.

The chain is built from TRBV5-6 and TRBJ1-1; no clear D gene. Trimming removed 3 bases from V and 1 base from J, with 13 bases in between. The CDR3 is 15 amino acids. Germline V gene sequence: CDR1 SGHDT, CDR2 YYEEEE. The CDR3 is CASSSLLTGNTEAFF. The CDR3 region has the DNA TGTGCCAGCAGCTCCCTACTGACGGGGAACACTGAAGCTTTCTTT.

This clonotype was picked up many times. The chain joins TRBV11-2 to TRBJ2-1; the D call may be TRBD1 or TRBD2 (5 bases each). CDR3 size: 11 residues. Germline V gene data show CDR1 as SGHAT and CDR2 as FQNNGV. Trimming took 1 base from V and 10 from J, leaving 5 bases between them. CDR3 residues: CASSLGGEQFF. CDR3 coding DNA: TGTGCCAGCAGCTTAGGGGGGGAGCAGTTCTTC.

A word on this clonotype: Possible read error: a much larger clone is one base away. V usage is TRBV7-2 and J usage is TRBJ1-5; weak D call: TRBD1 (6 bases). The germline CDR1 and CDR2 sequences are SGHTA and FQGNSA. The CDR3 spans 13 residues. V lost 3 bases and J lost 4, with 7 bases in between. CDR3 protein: CASSFDRNQPQHF. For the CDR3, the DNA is TGTGCCAGCAGCTTCGACAGGAATCAGCCCCAGCATTTT.

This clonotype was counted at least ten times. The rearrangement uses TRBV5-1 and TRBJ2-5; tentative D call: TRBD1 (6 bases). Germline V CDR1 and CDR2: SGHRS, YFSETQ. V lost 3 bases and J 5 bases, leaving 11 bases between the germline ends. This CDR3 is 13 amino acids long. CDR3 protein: CASSSGQRETQYF. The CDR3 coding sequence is TGCGCCAGCAGCTCCGGACAGAGGGAGACCCAGTACTTC.

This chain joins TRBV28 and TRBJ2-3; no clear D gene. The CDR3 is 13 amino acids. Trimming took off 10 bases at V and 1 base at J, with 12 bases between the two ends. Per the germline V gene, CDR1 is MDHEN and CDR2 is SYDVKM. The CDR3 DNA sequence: TGTGCCATAGAGACATACCGCACAGATACGCAGTATTTT. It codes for CAIETYRTDTQYF. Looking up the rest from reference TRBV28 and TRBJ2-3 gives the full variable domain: DVKVTQSSRYLVKRTGEKVFLECVQDMDHENMFWYRQDPGLGLRLIYFSYDVKMKEKGDIPEGYSVSREKKERFSLILESASTNQTSMYLCAIETYRTDTQYFGPGTRLTVL.

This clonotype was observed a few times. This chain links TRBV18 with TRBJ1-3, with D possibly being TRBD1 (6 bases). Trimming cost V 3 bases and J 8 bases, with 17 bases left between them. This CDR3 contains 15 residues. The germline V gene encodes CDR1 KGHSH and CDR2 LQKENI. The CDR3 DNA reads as TGTGCCAGCTCACCTCGGCGGGGGCCCGGGGACACCATATATTTT. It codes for CASSPRRGPGDTIYF.

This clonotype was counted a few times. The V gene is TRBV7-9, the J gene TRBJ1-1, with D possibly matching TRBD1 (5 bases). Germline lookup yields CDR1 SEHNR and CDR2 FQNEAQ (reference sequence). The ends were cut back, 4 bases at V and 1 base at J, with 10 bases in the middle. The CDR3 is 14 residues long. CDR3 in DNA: TGTGCCAGCAGCTACGGGGCAACGAACACTGAAGCTTTCTTT. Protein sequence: CASSYGATNTEAFF.

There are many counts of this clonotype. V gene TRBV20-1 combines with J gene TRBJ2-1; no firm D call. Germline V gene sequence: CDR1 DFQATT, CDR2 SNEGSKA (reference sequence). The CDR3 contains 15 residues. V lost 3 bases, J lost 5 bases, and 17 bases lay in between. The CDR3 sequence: CSARPFIRSDNEQFF. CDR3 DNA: TGCAGTGCTAGGCCCTTTATAAGGAGCGACAATGAGCAGTTCTTC.

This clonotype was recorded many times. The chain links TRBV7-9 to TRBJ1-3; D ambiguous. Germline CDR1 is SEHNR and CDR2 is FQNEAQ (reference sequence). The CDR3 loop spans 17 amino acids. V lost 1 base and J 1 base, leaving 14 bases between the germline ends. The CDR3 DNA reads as TGTGCCAGCAGCTTAGTGTCCGGAAAGAGGTCTGGAAACACCATATATTTT. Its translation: CASSLVSGKRSGNTIYF.

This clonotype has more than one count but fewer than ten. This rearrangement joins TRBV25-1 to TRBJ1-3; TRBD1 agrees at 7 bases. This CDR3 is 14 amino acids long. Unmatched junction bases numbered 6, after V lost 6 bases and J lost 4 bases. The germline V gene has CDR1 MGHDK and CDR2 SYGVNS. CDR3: CASSPGTEGNTIYF. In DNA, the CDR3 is TGTGCCAGCAGCCCCGGGACAGAGGGAAACACCATATATTTT.

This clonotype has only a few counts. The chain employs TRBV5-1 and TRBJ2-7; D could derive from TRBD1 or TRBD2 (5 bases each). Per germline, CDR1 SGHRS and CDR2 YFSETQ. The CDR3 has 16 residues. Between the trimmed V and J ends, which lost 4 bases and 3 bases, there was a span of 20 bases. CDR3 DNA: TGCGCCAGCAGCCCCGGCCGGGCCCTTGGGGGCTACGAGCAGTACTTC. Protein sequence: CASSPGRALGGYEQYF.

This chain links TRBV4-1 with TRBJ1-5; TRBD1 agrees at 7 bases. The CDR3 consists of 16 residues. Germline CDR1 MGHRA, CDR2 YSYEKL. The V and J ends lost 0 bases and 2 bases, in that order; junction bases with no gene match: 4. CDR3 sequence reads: CASSQDSGGGNQPQHF. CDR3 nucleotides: TGCGCCAGCAGCCAAGATTCAGGGGGAGGCAATCAGCCCCAGCATTTT.

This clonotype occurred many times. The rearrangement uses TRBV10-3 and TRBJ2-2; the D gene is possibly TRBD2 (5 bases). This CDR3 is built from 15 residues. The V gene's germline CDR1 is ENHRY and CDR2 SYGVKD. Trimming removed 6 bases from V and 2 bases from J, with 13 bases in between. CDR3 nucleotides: TGTGCCATCAGCGGAGCGGCGGGTAACACCGGGGAGCTGTTTTTT. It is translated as CAISGAAGNTGELFF.

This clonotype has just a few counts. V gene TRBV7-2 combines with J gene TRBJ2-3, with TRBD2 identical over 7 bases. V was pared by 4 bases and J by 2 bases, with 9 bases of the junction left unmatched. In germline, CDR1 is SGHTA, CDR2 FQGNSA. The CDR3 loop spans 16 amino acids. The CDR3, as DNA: TGTGCCAGCAGCTCCTGGCTAGCGGCTTACACAGATACGCAGTATTTT. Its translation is CASSSWLAAYTDTQYF.

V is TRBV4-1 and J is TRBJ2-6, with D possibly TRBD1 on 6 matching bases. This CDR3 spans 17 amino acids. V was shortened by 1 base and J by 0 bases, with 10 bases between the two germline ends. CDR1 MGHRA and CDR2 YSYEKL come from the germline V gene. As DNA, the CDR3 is TGCGCCAGCAGCCAAGGCGCAGGGGTCTCTGGGGCCAACGTCCTGACTTTC. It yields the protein CASSQGAGVSGANVLTF.

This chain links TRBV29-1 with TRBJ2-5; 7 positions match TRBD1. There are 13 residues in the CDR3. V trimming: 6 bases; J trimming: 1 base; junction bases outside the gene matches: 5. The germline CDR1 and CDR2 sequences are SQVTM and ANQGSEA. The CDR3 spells CSVKGQIQETQYF. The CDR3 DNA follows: TGCAGCGTCAAGGGACAGATCCAAGAGACCCAGTACTTC.

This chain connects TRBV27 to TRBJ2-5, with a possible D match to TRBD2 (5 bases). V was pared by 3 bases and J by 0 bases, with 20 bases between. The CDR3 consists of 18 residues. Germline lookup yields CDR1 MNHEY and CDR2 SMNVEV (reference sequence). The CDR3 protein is CASSLQGFGSGYQETQYF. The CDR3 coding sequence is TGTGCCAGCAGTTTGCAAGGGTTTGGGTCGGGGTACCAAGAGACCCAGTACTTC.

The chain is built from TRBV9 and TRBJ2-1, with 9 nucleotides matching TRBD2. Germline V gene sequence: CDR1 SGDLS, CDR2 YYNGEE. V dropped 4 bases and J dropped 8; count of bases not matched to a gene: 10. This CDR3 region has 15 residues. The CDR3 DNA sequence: TGTGCCAGCAGCCGCCGGGGGACTAGCACCGATGAGCAGTTCTTC. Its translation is CASSRRGTSTDEQFF.

CDR3 DNA: TGTGCCAGCAGCTCCCAAATAGCGGGAGGGGTAGAGACCCAGTACTTC. Amino acid sequence: CASSSQIAGGVETQYF. This rearrangement joins TRBV11-2 to TRBJ2-5; TRBD2 aligns across 11 bases. Trimming cost V 4 bases and J 4 bases; bases outside gene matches: 8. The length of the CDR3 is 16 residues. Germline CDR1 SGHAT, CDR2 FQNNGV.

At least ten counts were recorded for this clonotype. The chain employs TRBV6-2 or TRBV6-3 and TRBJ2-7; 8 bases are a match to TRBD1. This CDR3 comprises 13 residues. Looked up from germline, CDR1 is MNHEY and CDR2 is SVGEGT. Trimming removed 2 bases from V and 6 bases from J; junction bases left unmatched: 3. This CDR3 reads CASSYQDRAEQYF. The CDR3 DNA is TGTGCCAGCAGTTACCAGGACAGGGCCGAGCAGTACTTC.

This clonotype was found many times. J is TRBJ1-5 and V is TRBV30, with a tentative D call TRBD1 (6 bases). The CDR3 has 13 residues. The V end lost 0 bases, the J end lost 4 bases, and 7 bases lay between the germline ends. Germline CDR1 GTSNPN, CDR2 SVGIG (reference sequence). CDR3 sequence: CAWSVQGNQPQHF. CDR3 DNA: TGTGCCTGGAGTGTACAGGGTAATCAGCCCCAGCATTTT.

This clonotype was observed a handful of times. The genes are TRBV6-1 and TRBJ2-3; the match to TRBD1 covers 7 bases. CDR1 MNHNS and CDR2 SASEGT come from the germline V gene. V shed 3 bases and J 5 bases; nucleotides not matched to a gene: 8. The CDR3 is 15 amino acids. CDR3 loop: CASSDLGGAEDTQYF. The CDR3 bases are TGTGCCAGCAGTGATTTAGGGGGCGCGGAAGATACGCAGTATTTT.

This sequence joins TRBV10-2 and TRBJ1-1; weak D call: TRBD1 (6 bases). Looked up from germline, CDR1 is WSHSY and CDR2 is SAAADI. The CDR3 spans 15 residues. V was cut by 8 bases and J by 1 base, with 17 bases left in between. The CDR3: CASAGQGNKNTEAFF. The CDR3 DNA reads TGCGCCAGCGCGGGGCAGGGGAATAAGAACACTGAAGCTTTCTTT.

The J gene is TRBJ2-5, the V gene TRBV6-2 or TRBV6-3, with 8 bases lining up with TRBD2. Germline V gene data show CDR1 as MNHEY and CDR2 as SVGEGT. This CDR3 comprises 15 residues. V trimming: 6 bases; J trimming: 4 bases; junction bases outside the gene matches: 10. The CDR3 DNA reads TGTGCCAGCAGCCTACCCGGGACTAGAAGAGAGACCCAGTACTTC. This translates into CASSLPGTRRETQYF.

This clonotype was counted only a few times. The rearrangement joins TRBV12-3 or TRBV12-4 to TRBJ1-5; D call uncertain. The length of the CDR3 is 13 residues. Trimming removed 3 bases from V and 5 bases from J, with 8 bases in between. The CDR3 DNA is TGTGCCAGCAGTTTTGGGTGGGATCAGCCCCAGCATTTT. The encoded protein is CASSFGWDQPQHF.

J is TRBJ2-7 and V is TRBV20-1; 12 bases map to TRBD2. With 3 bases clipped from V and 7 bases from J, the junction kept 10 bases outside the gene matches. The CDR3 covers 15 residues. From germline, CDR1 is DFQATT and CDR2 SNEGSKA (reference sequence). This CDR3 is CSARGEGLAGREQYF. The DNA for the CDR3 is TGCAGTGCTAGGGGGGAGGGACTAGCGGGTCGGGAGCAGTACTTC.